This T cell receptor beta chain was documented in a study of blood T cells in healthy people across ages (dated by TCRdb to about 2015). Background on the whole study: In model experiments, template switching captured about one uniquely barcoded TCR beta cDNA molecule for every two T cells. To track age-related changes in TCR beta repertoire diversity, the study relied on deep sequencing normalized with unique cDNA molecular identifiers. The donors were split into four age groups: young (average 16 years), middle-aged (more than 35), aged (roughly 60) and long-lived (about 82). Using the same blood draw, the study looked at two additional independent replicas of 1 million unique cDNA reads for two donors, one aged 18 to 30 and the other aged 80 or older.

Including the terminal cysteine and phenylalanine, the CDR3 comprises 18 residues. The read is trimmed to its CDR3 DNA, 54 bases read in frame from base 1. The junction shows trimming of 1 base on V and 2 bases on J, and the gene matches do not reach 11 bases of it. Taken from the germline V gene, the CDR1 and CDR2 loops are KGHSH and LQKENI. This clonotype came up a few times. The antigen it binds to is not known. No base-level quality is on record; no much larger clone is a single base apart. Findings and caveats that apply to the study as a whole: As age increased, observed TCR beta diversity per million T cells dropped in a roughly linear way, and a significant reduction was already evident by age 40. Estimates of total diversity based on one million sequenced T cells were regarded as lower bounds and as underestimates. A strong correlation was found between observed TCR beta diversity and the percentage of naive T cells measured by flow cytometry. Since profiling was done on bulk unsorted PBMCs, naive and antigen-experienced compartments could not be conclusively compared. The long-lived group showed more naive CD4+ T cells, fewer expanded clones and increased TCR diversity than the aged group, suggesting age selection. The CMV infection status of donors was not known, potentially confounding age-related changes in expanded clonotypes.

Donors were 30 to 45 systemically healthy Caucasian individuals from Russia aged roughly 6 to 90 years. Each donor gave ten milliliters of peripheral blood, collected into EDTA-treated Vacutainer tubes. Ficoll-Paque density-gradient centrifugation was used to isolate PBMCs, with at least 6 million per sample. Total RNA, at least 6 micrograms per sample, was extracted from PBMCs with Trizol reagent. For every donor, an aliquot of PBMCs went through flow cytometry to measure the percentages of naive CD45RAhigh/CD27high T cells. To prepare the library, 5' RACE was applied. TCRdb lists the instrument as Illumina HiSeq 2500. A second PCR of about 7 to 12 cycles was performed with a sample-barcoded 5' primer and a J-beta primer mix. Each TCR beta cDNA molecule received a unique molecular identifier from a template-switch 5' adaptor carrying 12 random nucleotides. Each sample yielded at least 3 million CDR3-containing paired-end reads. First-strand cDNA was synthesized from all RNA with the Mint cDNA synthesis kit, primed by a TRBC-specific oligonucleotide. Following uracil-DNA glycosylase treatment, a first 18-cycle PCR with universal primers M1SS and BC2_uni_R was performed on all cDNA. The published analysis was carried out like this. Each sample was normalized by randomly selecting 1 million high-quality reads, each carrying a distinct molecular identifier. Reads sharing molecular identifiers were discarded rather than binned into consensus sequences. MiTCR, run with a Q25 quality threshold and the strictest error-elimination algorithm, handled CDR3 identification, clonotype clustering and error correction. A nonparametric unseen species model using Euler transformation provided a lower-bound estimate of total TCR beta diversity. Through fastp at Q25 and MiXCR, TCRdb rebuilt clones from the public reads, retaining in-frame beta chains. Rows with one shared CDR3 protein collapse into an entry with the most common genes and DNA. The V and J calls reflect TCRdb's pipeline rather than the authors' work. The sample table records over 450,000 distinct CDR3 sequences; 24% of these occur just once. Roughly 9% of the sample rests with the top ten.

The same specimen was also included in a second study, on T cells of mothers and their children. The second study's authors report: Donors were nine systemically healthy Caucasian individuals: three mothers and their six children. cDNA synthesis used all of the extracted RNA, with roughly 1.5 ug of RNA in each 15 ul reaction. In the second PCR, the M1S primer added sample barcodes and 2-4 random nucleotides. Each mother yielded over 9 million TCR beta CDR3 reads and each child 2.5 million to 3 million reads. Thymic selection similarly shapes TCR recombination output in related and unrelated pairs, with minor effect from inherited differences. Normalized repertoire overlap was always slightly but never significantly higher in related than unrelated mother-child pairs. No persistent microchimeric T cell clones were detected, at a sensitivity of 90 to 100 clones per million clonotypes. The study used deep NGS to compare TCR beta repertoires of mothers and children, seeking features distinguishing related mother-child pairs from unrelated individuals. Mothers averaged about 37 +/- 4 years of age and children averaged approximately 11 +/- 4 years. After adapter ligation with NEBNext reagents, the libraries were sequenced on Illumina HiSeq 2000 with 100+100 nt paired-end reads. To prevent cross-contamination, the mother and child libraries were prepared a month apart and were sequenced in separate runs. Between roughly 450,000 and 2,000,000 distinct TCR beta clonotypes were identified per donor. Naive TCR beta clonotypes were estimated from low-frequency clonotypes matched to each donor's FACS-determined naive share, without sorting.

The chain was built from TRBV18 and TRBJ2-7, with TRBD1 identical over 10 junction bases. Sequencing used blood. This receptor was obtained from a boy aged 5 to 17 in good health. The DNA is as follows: TGTGCCAGCTCACCACGAACAGGACAGGGGGTTTTAGCCTACGAGCAGTACTTC. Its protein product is CASSPRTGQGVLAYEQYF.